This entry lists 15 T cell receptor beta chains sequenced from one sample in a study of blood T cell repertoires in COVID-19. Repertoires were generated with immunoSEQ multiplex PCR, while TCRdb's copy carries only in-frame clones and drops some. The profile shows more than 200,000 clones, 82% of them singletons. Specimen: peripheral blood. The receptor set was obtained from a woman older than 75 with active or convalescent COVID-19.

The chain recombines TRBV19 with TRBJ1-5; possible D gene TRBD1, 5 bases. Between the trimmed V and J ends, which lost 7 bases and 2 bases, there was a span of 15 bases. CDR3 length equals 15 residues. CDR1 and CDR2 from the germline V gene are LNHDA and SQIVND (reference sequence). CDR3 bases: TGTGCCAGTACCAAATCGGGGGGGGGCAATCAGCCCCAGCATTTT. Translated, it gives CASTKSGGGNQPQHF.

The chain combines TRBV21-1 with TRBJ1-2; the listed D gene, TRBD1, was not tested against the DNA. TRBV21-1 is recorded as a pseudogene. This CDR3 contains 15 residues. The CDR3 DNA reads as TGTGCCAGCAGCAAAGCGCTCCGGGACAGTAATGGCTACACCTTC. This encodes CASSKALRDSNGYTF.

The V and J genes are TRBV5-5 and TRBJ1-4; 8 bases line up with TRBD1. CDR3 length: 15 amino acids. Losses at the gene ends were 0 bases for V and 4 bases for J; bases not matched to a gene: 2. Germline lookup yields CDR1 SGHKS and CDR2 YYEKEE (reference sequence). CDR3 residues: CASSLVGQGNEKLFF. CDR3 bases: TGTGCCAGCAGCTTGGTAGGACAGGGTAATGAAAAACTGTTTTTT.

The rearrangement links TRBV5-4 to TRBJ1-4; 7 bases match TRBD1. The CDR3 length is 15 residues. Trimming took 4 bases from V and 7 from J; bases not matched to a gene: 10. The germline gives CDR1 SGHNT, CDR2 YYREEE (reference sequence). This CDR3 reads CASSVKRQGGEKLFF. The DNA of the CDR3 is TGTGCCAGCAGCGTGAAACGACAGGGTGGTGAAAAACTGTTTTTT.

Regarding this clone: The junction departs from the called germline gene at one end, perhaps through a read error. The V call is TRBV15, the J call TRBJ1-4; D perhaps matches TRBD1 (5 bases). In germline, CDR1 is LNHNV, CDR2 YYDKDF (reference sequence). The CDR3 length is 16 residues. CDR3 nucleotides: TGTGCCACCAGTAGCGGACACACAACTCCTAACGAAAAACTGTTTTTT. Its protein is CATSSGHTTPNEKLFF. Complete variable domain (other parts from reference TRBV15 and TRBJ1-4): DAMVIQNPRYQVTQFGKPVTLSCSQTLNHNVMYWYQQKSSQAPKLLFHYYDKDFNNEADTPDNFQSRRPNTSFCFLDIRSPGLGDTAMYLCATSSGHTTPNEKLFFGSGTQLSVL.

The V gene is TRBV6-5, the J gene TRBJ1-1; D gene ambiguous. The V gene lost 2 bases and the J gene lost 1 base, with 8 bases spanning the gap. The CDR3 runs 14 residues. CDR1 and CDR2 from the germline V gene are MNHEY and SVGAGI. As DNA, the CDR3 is TGTGCCAGCAGTTACAGCGACGCGAACACTGAAGCTTTCTTT. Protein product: CASSYSDANTEAFF.

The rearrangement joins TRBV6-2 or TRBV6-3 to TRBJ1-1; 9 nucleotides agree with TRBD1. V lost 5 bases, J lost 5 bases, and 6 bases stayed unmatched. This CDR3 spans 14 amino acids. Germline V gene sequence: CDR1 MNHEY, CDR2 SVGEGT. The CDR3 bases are TGTGCCAGCAGTACACAGGGGGCAGCGACTGAAGCTTTCTTT. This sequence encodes CASSTQGAATEAFF.

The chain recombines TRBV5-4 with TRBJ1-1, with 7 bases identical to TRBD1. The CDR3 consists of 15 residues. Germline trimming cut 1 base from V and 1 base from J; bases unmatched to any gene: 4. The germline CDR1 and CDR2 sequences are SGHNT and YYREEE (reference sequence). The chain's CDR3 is CASSLSGTENTEAFF. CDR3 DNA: TGTGCCAGCAGCTTGTCCGGGACAGAGAACACTGAAGCTTTCTTT.

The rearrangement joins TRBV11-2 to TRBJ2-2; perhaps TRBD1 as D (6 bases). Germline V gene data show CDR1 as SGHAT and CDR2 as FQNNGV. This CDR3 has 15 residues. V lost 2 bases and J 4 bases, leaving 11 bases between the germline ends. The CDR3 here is CASSLRGSATGELFF. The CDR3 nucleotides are TGTGCCAGCAGCTTAAGGGGGAGTGCCACCGGGGAGCTGTTTTTT.

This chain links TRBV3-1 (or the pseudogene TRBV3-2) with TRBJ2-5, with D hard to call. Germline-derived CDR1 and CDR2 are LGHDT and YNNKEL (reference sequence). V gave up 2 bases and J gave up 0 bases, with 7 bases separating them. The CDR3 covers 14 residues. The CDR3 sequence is CASSQRAYQETQYF. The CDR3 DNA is TGTGCCAGCAGCCAAAGAGCGTACCAAGAGACCCAGTACTTC.

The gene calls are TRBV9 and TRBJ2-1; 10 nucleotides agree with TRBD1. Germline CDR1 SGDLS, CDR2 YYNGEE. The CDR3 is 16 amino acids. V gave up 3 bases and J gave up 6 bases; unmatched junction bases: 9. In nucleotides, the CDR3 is TGTGCCAGCAGCGATGGCACCGGGACAGGGGTCAATGAGCAGTTCTTC. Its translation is CASSDGTGTGVNEQFF.

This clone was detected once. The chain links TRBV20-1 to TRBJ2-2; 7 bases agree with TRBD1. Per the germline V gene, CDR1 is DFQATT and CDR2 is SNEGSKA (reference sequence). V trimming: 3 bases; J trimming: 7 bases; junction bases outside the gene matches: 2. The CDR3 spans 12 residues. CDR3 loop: CSASGTDGELFF. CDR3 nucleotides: TGCAGTGCTAGTGGGACAGACGGGGAGCTGTTTTTT.

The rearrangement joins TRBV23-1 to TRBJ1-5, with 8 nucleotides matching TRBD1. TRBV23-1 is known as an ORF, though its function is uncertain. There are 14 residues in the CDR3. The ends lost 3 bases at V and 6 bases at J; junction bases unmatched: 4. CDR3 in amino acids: CASSQDRASQPQHF. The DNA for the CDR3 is TGCGCCAGCAGTCAGGACAGGGCGAGTCAGCCCCAGCATTTT.

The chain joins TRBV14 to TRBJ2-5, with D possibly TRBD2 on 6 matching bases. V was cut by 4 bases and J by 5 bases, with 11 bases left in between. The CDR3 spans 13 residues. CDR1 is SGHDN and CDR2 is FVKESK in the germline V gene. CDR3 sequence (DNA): TGTGCCAGCAGCCTCCGGGGGTATGAGACCCAGTACTTC. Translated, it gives CASSLRGYETQYF.

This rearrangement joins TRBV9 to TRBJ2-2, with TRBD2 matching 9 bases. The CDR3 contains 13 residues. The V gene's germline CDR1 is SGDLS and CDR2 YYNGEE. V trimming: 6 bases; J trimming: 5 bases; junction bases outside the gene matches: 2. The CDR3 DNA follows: TGTGCCAGCACTAGCGGGGTTACCGGGGAGCTGTTTTTT. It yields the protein CASTSGVTGELFF. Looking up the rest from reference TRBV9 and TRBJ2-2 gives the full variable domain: DSGVTQTPKHLITATGQRVTLRCSPRSGDLSVYWYQQSLDQGLQFLIQYYNGEERAKGNILERFSAQQFPDLHSELNLSSLELGDSALYFCASTSGVTGELFFGEGSRLTVL.